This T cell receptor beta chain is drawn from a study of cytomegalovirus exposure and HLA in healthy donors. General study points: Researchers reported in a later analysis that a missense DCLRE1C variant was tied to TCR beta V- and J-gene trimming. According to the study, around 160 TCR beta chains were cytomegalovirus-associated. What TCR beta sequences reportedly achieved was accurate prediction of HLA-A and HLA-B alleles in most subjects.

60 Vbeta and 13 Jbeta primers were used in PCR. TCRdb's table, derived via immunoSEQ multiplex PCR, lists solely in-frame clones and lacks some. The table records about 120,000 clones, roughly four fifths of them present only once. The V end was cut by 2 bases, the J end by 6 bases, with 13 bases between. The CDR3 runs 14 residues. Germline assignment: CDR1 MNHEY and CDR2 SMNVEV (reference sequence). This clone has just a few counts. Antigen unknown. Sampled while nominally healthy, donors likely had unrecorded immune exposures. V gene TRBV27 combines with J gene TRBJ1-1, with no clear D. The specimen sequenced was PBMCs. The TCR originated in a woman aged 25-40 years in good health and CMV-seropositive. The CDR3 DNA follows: TGTGCCAGCAGTTTAAGCCCCCTAGGTCCTGAAGCTTTCTTT. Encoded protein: CASSLSPLGPEAFF.